The present T cell receptor beta chain was sequenced within a study of identical twins' blood T cells. Study-level background: About 50 million reads came from approximately twelve libraries, six alpha, six beta.

This clonotype was picked up a small number of times. The target antigen is unknown. Germline V gene data show CDR1 as LNHDA and CDR2 as SQIVND (reference sequence). CDR3 size: 13 residues. Trimming pared 5 bases from V and 6 bases from J, leaving 14 bases between. TCRdb called the 5' RACE reads again in MiXCR, with one record for every CDR3 protein. The sample carries hundreds of thousands of distinct CDR3 sequences, over 25% recorded once. Points from the study as a whole: Twins shared more top CDR3 clonotypes than unrelated donors did.

Specimen: PBMCs. The rearrangement links TRBV19 to TRBJ2-7; D is unclear. The clonotype comes from a woman aged 18-50 years in good health. The CDR3 nucleotides are TGTGCCAGTAGTCCGTCGACCCCGCTCGAGCAGTACTTC. As protein: CASSPSTPLEQYF.